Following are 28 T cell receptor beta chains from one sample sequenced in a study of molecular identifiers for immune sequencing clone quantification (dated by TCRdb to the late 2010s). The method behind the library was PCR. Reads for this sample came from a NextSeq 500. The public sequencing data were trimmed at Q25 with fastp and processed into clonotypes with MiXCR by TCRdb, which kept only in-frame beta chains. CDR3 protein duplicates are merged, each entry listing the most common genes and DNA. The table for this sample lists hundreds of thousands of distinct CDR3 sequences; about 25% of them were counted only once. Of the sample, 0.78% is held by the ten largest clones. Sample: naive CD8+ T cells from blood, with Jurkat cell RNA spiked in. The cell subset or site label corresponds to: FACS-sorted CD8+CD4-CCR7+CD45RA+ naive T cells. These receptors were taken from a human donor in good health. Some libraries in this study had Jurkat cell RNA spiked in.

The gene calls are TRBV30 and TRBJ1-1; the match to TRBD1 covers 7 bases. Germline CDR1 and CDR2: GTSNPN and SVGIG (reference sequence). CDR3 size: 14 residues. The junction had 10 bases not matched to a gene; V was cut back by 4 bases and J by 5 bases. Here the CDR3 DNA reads TGTGCCTGGACCCCGACAGGGCCAAGGACTGAAGCTTTCTTT. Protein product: CAWTPTGPRTEAFF.

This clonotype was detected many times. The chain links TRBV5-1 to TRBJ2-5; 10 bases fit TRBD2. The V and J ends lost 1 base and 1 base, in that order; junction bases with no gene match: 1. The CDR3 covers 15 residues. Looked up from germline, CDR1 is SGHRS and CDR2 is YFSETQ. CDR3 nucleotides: TGCGCCAGCAGCTTGACTAGCGGGACCCAAGAGACCCAGTACTTC. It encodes CASSLTSGTQETQYF.

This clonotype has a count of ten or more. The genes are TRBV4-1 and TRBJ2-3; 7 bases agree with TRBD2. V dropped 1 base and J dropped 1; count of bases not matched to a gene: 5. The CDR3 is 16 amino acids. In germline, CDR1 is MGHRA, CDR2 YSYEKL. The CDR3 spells CASSQVRLAGTDTQYF. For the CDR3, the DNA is TGCGCCAGCAGCCAAGTTCGGCTAGCGGGCACAGATACGCAGTATTTT.

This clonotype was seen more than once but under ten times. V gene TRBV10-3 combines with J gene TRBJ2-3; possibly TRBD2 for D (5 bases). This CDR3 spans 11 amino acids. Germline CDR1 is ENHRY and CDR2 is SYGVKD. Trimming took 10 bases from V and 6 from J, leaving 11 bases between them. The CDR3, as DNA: TGTGCCACCACGGGGTCCGATACGCAGTATTTT. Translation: CATTGSDTQYF.

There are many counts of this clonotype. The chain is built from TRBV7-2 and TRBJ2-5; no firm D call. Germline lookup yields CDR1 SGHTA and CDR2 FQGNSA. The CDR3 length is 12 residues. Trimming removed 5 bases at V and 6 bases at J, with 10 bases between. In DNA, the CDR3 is TGTGCCAGCAGCATGGAGCGAAAGACCCAGTACTTC. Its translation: CASSMERKTQYF.

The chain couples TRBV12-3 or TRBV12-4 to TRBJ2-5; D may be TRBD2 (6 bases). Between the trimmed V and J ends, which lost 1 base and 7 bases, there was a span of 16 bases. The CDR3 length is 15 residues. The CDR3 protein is CASSLVDRGGRTQYF. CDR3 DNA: TGTGCCAGCAGTTTAGTCGACCGGGGAGGCCGGACCCAGTACTTC.

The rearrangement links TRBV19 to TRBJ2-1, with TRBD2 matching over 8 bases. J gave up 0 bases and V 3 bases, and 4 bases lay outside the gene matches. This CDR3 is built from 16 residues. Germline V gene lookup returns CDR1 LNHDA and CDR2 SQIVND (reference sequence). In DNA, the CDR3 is TGTGCCAGTAGTATGGCTAGCGGGTCCTCCTACAATGAGCAGTTCTTC. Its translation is CASSMASGSSYNEQFF.

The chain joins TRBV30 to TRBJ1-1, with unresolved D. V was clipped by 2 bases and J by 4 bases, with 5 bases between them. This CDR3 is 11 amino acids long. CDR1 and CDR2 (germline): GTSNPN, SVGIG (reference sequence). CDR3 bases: TGTGCCTGGAGTTATGGCACTGAAGCTTTCTTT. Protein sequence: CAWSYGTEAFF. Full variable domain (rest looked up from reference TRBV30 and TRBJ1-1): SQTIHQWPATLVQPVGSPLSLECTVEGTSNPNLYWYRQAAGRGLQLLFYSVGIGQISSEVPQNLSASRPQDRQFILSSKKLLLSDSGFYLCAWSYGTEAFFGQGTRLTVV.

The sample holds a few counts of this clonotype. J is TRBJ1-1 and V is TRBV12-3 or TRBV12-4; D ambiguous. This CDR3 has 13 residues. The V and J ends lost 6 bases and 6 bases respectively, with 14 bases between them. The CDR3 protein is CASREWGSPEAFF. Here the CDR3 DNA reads TGTGCCAGCAGGGAGTGGGGATCCCCTGAAGCTTTCTTT.

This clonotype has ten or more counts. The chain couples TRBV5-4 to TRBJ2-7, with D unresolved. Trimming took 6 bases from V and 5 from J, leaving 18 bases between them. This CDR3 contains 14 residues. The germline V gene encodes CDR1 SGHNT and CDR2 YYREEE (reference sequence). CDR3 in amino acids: CASIMDGRPDEQYF. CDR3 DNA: TGTGCCAGCATTATGGACGGCCGACCGGACGAGCAGTACTTC.

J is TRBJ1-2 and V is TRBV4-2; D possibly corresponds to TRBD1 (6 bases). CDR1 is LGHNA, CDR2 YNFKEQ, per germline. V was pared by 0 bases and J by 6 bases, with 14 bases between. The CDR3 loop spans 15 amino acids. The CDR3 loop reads CASSQEAGGYHGYTF. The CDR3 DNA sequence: TGTGCCAGCAGCCAAGAGGCCGGGGGCTATCATGGCTACACCTTC.

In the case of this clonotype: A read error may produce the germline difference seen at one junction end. CDR3 loop: CSARESFNQPQQF. Written as DNA, the CDR3 is TGCAGTGCTAGAGAGTCCTTCAATCAGCCCCAGCAGTTT. The chain employs TRBV20-1 and TRBJ1-5; unclear D gene. The CDR3 extends over 13 amino acids. The germline gives CDR1 DFQATT, CDR2 SNEGSKA (reference sequence).

The CDR3 spells CAWTWRGGATDPQYF. The CDR3 bases are TGTGCCTGGACCTGGCGCGGGGGGGCAACCGATCCGCAGTATTTT. The chain uses TRBV30 and TRBJ2-3; 9 bases line up with TRBD2. The V gene's germline CDR1 is GTSNPN and CDR2 SVGIG (reference sequence). Trimming removed 4 bases from V and 10 bases from J; junction bases left unmatched: 15. The CDR3 consists of 15 residues. The full variable domain, its missing parts supplied by reference TRBV30 and TRBJ2-3, is SQTIHQWPATLVQPVGSPLSLECTVEGTSNPNLYWYRQAAGRGLQLLFYSVGIGQISSEVPQNLSASRPQDRQFILSSKKLLLSDSGFYLCAWTWRGGATDPQYFGPGTRLTVL.

DNA for the CDR3: TGTGCCAGCAGTTCGAGCGGGTTCCTCTCCTACGAGCAGTACTTC. Protein: CASSSSGFLSYEQYF. This chain uses TRBV7-3 with TRBJ2-7, with a weak D call TRBD2 (6 bases). The germline V and J ends were trimmed by 6 bases and 0 bases, with 15 bases remaining between them. The CDR3 is made up of 15 amino acids. Germline CDR1 and CDR2: SGHTA and FQGTGA.

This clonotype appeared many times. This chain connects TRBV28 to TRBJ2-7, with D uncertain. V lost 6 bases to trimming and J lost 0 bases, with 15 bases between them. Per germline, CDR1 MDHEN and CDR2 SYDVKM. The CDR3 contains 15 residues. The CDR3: CASSNFQLGSYEQYF. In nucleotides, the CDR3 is TGTGCCAGCAGCAACTTCCAGCTCGGCTCCTACGAGCAGTACTTC.

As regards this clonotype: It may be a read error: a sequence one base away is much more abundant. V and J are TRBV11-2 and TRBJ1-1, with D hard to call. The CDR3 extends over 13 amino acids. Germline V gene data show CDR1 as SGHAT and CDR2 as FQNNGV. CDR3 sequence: CASSSGFNTEASF. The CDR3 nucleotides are TGTGCCAGCAGCTCCGGTTTCAACACTGAAGCTTCCTTT.

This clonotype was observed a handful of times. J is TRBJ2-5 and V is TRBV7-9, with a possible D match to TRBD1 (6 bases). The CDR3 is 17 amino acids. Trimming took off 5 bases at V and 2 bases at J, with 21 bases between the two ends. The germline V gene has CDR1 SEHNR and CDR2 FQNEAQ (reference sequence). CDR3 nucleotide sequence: TGTGCCAGCAGCAGTACACATAGGGGGTTTTTACAAGAGACCCAGTACTTC. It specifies CASSSTHRGFLQETQYF.

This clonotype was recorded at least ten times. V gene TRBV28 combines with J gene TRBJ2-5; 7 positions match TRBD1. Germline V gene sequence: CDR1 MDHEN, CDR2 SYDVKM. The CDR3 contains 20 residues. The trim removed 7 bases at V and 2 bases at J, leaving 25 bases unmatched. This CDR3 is CASTPRGLGSIPGFQETQYF. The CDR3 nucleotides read TGTGCCAGCACCCCAAGGGGGCTTGGCTCCATTCCGGGATTTCAAGAGACCCAGTACTTC.

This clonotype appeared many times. CDR3 residues: CASSRRSYEQYF. In DNA form, the CDR3 reads TGTGCCAGCAGCCGTAGGAGTTACGAGCAGTACTTC. V usage is TRBV7-9 and J usage is TRBJ2-7; no clear D. Germline V gene lookup returns CDR1 SEHNR and CDR2 FQNEAQ (reference sequence). This CDR3 has 12 residues. The ends were cut back, 5 bases at V and 4 bases at J, with 9 bases in the middle.

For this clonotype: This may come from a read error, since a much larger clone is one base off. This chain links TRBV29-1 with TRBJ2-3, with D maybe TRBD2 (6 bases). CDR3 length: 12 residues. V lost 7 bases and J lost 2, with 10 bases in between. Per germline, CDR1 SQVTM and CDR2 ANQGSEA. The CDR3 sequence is CSAASVTDTQYF. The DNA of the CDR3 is TGCAGCGCAGCTAGCGTCACAGATACGCAGTATTTT.

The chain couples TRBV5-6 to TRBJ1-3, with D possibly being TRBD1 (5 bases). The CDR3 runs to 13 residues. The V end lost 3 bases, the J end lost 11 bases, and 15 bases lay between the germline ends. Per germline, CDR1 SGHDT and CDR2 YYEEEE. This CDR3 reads CASSWDQGAAIYF. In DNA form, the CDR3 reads TGTGCCAGCAGCTGGGATCAGGGCGCAGCCATATATTTT.

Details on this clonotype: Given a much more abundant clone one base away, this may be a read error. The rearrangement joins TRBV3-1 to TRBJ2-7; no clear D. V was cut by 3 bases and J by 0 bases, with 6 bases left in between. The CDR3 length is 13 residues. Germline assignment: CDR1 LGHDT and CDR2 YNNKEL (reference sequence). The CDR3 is CASSHRHSYEQYF. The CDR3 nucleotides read TGTGCCAGCAGCCACCGACACTCCTACGAGCAGTACTTC.

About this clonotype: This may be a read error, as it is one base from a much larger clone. This CDR3 reads CASSLSGQFSNQPQYF. In DNA, the CDR3 is TGTGCCAGCAGTCTAAGCGGACAGTTCTCTAATCAGCCCCAGTATTTT. The gene calls are TRBV6-6 and TRBJ1-5, with D maybe TRBD1 (6 bases). The J call may not be correct, given that the DNA end is closer to TRBJ2-3. CDR1 MNHNY and CDR2 SVGAGI come from the germline V gene (reference sequence). This CDR3 spans 16 amino acids.

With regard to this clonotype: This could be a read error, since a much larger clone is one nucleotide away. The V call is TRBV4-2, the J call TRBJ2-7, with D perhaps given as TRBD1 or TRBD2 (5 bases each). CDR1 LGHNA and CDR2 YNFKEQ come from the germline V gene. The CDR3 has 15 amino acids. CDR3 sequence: CTSSQGASPAYEQYF. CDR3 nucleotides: TGTACCAGCAGCCAAGGGGCTAGCCCGGCCTACGAGCAGTACTTC.

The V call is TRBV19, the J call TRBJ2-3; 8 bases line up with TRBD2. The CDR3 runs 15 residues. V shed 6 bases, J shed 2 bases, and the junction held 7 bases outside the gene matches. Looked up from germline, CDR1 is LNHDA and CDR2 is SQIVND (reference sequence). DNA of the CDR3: TGTGCCAGTAGGATTAGCGGGAAGGACACAGATACGCAGTATTTT. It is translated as CASRISGKDTDTQYF.

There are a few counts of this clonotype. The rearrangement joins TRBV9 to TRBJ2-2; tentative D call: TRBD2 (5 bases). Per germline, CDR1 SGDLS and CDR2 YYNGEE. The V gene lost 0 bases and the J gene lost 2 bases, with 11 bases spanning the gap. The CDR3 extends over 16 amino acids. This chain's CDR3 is CASSVVLAENTGELFF. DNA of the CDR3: TGTGCCAGCAGCGTAGTGCTAGCCGAAAACACCGGGGAGCTGTTTTTT.

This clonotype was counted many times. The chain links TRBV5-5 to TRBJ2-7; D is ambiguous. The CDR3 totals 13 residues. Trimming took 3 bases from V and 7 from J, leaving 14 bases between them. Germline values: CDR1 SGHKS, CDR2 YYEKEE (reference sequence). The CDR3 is CASSSPWDGEQYF. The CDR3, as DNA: TGTGCCAGCAGCTCGCCTTGGGATGGGGAGCAGTACTTC.

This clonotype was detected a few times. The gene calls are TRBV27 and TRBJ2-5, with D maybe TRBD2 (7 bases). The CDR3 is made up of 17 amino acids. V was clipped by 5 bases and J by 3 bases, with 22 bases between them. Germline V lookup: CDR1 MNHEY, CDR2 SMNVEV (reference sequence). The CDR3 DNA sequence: TGTGCCAGCAGTCCGCTGGGGTGGGGGGGCCGTAAAGAGACCCAGTACTTC. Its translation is CASSPLGWGGRKETQYF.